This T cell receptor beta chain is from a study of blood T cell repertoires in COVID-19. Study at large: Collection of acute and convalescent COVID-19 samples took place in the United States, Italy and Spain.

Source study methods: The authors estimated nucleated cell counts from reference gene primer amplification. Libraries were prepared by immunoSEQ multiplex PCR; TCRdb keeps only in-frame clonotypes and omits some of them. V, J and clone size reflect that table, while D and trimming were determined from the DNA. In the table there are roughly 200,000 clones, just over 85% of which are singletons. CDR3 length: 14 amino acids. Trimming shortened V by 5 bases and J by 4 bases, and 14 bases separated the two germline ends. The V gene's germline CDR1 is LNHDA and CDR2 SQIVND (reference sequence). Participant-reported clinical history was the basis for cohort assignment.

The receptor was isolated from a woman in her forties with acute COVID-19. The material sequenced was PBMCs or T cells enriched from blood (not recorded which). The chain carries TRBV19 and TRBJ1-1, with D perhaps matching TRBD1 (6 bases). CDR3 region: CASSSGTLGTEAFF. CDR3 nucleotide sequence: TGTGCCAGTAGTTCCGGGACATTAGGCACTGAAGCTTTCTTT.